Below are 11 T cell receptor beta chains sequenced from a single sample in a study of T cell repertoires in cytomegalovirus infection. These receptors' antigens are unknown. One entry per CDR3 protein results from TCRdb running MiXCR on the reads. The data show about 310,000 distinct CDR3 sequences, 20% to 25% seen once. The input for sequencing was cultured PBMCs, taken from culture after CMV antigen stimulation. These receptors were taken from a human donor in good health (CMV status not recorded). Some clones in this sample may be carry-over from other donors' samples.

The CDR3 loop is CASSPQGVKNTEAFF. The CDR3 DNA follows: TGTGCCAGCAGCCCACAGGGGGTGAAGAACACTGAAGCTTTCTTT. The chain combines TRBV7-9 with TRBJ1-1; 8 bases are a match to TRBD1. The CDR3 spans 15 residues. The germline V gene encodes CDR1 SEHNR and CDR2 FQNEAQ (reference sequence). Unmatched junction bases numbered 6, after V lost 5 bases and J lost 1 base.

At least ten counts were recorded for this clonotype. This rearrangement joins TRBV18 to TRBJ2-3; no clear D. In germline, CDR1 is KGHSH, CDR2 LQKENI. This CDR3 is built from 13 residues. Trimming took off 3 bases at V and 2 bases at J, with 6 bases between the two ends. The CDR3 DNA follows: TGTGCCAGCTCACCGACCTCCACAGATACGCAGTATTTT. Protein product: CASSPTSTDTQYF.

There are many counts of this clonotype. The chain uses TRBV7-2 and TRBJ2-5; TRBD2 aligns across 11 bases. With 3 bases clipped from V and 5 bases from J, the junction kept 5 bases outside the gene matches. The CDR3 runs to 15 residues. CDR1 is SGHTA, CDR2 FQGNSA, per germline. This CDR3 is CASSLPTSGTETQYF. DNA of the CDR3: TGTGCCAGCAGCTTGCCGACTAGCGGGACGGAGACCCAGTACTTC.

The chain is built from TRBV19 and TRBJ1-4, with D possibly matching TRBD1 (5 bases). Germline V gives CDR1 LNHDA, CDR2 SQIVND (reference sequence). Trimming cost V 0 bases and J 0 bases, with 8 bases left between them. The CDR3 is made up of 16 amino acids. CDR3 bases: TGTGCCAGTAGTATAGATGCGGACACAACTAATGAAAAACTGTTTTTT. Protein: CASSIDADTTNEKLFF.

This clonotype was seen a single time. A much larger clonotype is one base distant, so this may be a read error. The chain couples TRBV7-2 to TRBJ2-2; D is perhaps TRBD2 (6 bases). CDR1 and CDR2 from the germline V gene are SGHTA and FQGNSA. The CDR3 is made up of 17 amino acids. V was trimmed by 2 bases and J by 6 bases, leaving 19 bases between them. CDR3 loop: CASSLWMMERRAGELFF. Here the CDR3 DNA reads TGTGCCAGCAGCTTATGGATGATGGAAAGGAGGGCCGGGGAGCTGTTTTTT.

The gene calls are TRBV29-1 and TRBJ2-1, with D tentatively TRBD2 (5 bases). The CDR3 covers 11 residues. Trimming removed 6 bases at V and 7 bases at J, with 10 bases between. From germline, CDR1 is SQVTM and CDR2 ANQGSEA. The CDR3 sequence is CSVAPGNEQFF. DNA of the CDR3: TGCAGCGTGGCCCCGGGGAATGAGCAGTTCTTC.

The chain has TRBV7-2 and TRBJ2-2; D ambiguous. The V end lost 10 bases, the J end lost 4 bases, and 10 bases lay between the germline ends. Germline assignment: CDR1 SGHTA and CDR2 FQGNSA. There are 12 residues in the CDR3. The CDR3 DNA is TGTGCCACCCACGGAGTCACCGGGGAGCTGTTTTTT. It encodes CATHGVTGELFF.

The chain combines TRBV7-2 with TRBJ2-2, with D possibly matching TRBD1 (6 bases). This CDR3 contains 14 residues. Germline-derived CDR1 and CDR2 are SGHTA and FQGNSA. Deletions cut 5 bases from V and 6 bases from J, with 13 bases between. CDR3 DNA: TGTGCCAGCAGCGTTCTACAGGGTTCCGGGGAGCTGTTTTTT. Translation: CASSVLQGSGELFF.

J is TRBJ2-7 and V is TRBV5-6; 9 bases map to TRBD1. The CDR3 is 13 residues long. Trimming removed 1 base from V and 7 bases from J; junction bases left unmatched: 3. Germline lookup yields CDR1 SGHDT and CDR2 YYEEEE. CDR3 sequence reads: CASSLSGTGEQYF. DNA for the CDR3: TGTGCCAGCAGCTTGAGTGGGACAGGGGAGCAGTACTTC.

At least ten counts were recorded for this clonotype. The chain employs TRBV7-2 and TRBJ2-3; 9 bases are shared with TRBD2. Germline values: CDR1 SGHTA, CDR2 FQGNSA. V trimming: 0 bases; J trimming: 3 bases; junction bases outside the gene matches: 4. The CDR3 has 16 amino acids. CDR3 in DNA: TGTGCCAGCAGCTTAGCTAGCGGGGGTAGGACAGATACGCAGTATTTT. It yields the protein CASSLASGGRTDTQYF.

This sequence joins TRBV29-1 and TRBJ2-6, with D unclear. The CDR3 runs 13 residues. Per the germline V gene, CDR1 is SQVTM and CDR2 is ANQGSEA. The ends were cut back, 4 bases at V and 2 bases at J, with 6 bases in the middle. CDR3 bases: TGCAGCGTTGTCGGAACTGGGGCCAACGTCCTGACTTTC. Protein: CSVVGTGANVLTF.